This TCR beta chain was captured by sequencing in a study of blood T cell repertoires in COVID-19. Overall study context: COVID-19 samples collected from the United States, Italy and Spain covered acute and convalescent phases. PBMCs, B-cell-depleted T cells, or T cells provided the cDNA or gDNA that made up the material.

This table comes from immunoSEQ multiplex PCR, and its TCRdb copy is limited to in-frame clones, with some not included. The sample lists around 150,000 clones, about nine tenths occurring once. Germline values: CDR1 SGHRS, CDR2 YFSETQ. J was trimmed by 8 bases and V by 5 bases; bases with no gene match: 8. This CDR3 region has 14 residues. This rearrangement joins TRBV5-1 to TRBJ2-3; 10 bases map to TRBD1. The receptor was isolated from a woman aged 55-70 years with active or convalescent COVID-19. Source material: peripheral blood. CDR3 region: CASSLGTGEPTQYF. The CDR3 DNA is TGCGCCAGCAGTCTTGGGACAGGGGAACCTACGCAGTATTTT.